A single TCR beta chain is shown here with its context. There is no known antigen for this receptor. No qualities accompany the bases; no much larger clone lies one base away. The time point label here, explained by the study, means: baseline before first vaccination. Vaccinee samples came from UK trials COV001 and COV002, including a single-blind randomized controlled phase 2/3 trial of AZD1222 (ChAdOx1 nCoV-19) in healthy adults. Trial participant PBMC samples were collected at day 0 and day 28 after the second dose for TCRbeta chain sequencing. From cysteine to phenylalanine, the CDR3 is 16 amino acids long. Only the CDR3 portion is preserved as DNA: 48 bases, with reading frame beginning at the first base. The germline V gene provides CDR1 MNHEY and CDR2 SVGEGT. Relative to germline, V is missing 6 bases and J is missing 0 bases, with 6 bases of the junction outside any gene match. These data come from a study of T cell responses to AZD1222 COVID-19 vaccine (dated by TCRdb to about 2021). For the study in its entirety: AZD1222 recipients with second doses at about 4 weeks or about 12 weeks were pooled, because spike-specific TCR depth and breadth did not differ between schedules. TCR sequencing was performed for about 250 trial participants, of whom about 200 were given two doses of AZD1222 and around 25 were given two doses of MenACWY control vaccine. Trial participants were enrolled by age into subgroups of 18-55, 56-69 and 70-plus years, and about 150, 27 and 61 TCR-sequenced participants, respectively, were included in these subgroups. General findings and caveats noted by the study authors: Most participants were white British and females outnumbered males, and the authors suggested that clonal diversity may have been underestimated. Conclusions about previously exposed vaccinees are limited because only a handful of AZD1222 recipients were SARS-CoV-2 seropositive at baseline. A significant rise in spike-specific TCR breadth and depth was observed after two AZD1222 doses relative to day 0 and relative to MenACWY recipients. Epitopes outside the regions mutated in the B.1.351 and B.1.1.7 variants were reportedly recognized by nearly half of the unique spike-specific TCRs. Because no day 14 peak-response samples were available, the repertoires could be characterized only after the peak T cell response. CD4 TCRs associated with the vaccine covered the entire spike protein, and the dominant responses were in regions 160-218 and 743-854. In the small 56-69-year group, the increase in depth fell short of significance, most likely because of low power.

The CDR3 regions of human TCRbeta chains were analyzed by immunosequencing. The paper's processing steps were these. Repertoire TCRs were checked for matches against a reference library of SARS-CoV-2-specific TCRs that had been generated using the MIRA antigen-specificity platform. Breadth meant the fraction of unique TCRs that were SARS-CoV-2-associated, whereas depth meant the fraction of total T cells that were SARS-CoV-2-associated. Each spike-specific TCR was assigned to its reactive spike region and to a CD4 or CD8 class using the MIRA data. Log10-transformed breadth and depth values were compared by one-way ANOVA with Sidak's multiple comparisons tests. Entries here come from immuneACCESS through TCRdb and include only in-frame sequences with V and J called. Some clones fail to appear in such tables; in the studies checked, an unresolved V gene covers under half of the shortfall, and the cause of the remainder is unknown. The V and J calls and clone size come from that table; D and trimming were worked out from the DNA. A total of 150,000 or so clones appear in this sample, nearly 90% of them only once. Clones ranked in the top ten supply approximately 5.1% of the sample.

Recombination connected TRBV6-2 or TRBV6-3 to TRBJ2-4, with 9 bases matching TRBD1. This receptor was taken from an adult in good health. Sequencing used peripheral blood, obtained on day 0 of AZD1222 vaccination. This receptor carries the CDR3 CASSPAGQGAKNIQYF. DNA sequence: TGTGCCAGCAGCCCAGCGGGACAGGGAGCCAAAAACATTCAGTACTTC.